Following are 28 T cell receptor beta chains from one sample sequenced in a study of blood T cell repertoires in COVID-19 (dated by TCRdb to the early 2020s). Library method: the immunoSEQ multiplex PCR assay. TCRdb mirrors the immuneACCESS table, restricted to in-frame sequences. Some clones are absent from its copies; in checked studies, under half trace to an unresolved V gene, and the reason for the others is unknown. This sample holds hundreds of thousands of clones; approximately 81% were observed only once. In total, the top ten clones hold roughly 3.4% of the sample. The specimen sequenced was peripheral blood. These receptors originate from a woman aged 18-29 years with acute or convalescent COVID-19.

CDR3 in amino acids: CASSISLYNEQFF. CDR3 nucleotide sequence: TGTGCCAGTAGTATAAGTCTATACAATGAGCAGTTCTTC. The rearrangement links TRBV19 to TRBJ2-1; no clear D gene. The germline V gene has CDR1 LNHDA and CDR2 SQIVND (reference sequence). CDR3 length: 13 residues. V gave up 2 bases and J gave up 4 bases, with 6 bases separating them. The full variable domain, in which reference TRBV19 and TRBJ2-1 provide the parts outside the CDR3, is DGGITQSPKYLFRKEGQNVTLSCEQNLNHDAMYWYRQDPGQGLRLIYYSQIVNDFQKGDIAEGYSVSREKKESFPLTVTSAQKNPTAFYLCASSISLYNEQFFGPGTRLTVL.

This rearrangement joins TRBV5-8 to TRBJ1-1, with D possibly being TRBD1 (5 bases). V gave up 0 bases and J gave up 3 bases, with 15 bases separating them. CDR1 is SGHTS, CDR2 YDEGEE, per germline. The CDR3 has 16 residues. In DNA form, the CDR3 reads TGTGCCAGCAGCTTGGCCATTTCGGGGGGTGACACTGAAGCTTTCTTT. As protein: CASSLAISGGDTEAFF.

As to this clone: Other DNA sequences in this specimen translate into the identical CDR3. The V call is TRBV27, the J call TRBJ1-1, with no clear D. Looked up from germline, CDR1 is MNHEY and CDR2 is SMNVEV (reference sequence). The CDR3 has 13 amino acids. V gave up 3 bases and J gave up 2 bases, with 7 bases separating them. The CDR3 region is CASSFRDNTEAFF. In DNA form, the CDR3 reads TGTGCCAGCAGTTTCCGGGATAACACTGAAGCTTTCTTT.

DNA for the CDR3: TGTGCCCGGGGGCAGGGATTGAACACTGAAGCTTTCTTT. Protein: CARGQGLNTEAFF. The chain is built from TRBV30 and TRBJ1-1; a weak D match, TRBD1 (6 bases). V lost 8 bases, J lost 0 bases, and 13 bases lay in between. Germline lookup yields CDR1 GTSNPN and CDR2 SVGIG (reference sequence). The CDR3 is made up of 13 amino acids.

The chain joins TRBV12-1 to TRBJ2-1; the table's D call, TRBD2, has no DNA check behind it. TRBV12-1 is a listed pseudogene. The CDR3 is 14 residues long. The CDR3 protein is CASSPRAGGNEQFF. The DNA of the CDR3 is TGTGCCAGCAGCCCCCGGGCGGGAGGCAATGAGCAGTTCTTC.

V usage is TRBV5-6 and J usage is TRBJ1-5, with D perhaps TRBD1 (6 bases). The V end lost 2 bases, the J end lost 7 bases, and 19 bases lay between the germline ends. The germline CDR1 and CDR2 sequences are SGHDT and YYEEEE. The CDR3 runs 16 residues. The CDR3 DNA follows: TGTGCCAGCAGCTTCTATGTTAGGCAGGGGTGGCAGCCCCAGCATTTT. This codes for CASSFYVRQGWQPQHF.

The chain uses TRBV5-1 and TRBJ2-1; possible D gene TRBD1, 7 bases. The germline gives CDR1 SGHRS, CDR2 YFSETQ. V shed 3 bases and J shed 0 bases, with 10 bases lying between them. The CDR3 spans 15 residues. The CDR3 DNA reads TGCGCCAGCAGCTCAGGGGGGAGCTCCTACAATGAGCAGTTCTTC. Its protein product is CASSSGGSSYNEQFF. Together with reference TRBV5-1 and TRBJ2-1, the CDR3 gives the full variable domain: KAGVTQTPRYLIKTRGQQVTLSCSPISGHRSVSWYQQTPGQGLQFLFEYFSETQRNKGNFPGRFSGRQFSNSRSEMNVSTLELGDSALYLCASSSGGSSYNEQFFGPGTRLTVL.

The chain's CDR3 is CASSLVVPSGSETQYF. CDR3 coding DNA: TGTGCCAGCAGCTTAGTCGTCCCTAGCGGGAGTGAGACCCAGTACTTC. V gene TRBV7-8 combines with J gene TRBJ2-5, with 10 bases matching TRBD2. Germline V gene sequence: CDR1 SGHVS, CDR2 FQNEAQ. The CDR3 contains 16 residues. V shed 1 base and J 5 bases; nucleotides not matched to a gene: 7.

This clone was recorded only once. This chain joins TRBV19 and TRBJ1-2; D is unclear. CDR1 is LNHDA and CDR2 is SQIVND in the germline V gene (reference sequence). Trimming pared 5 bases from V and 3 bases from J, leaving 10 bases between. The CDR3 loop spans 13 amino acids. In nucleotides, the CDR3 is TGTGCCAGTAGTTGGCGGGGAGACTATGGCTACACCTTC. This sequence encodes CASSWRGDYGYTF.

V usage is TRBV2 and J usage is TRBJ1-5, with D possibly being TRBD1 (5 bases). The CDR3 is 14 residues long. V shed 6 bases and J shed 5 bases, with 14 bases lying between them. In germline, CDR1 is SNHLY, CDR2 FYNNEI. The CDR3 spells CASSGRMGDQPQHF. The CDR3 DNA reads as TGTGCCAGCAGCGGGAGGATGGGGGATCAGCCCCAGCATTTT.

The V and J genes are TRBV5-1 and TRBJ2-1, with D possibly being TRBD1 (6 bases). The CDR3 length is 14 residues. The ends were cut back, 4 bases at V and 7 bases at J, with 15 bases in the middle. The germline V gene has CDR1 SGHRS and CDR2 YFSETQ. For the CDR3, the DNA is TGCGCCAGCAGCCCTCGGGACACAGGGAATGAGCAGTTCTTC. Its translation is CASSPRDTGNEQFF.

This clone was counted only a few times. The gene calls are TRBV15 and TRBJ1-2, with 7 positions matching TRBD1. Germline V CDR1 and CDR2: LNHNV, YYDKDF (reference sequence). The V segment lost 5 bases and the J segment 1 base; nucleotides outside the gene matches: 1. This CDR3 is 13 amino acids long. The CDR3 coding sequence is TGTGCCACCAGCTACAGGGGTAACTATGGCTACACCTTC. Residues: CATSYRGNYGYTF.

This chain connects TRBV30 to TRBJ1-3, with 8 bases fitting TRBD1. This CDR3 comprises 13 residues. Unmatched junction bases numbered 3, after V lost 5 bases and J lost 3 bases. Per germline, CDR1 GTSNPN and CDR2 SVGIG (reference sequence). CDR3 amino acids: CAWAGQVGNTIYF. The CDR3 DNA reads TGTGCCTGGGCGGGACAGGTTGGAAACACCATATATTTT.

The CDR3 sequence: CASSSRSGGTYEQYF. For the CDR3, the DNA is TGTGCCAGTAGTTCCCGTAGCGGGGGTACCTACGAGCAGTACTTC. The chain combines TRBV19 with TRBJ2-7; the match to TRBD2 covers 9 bases. Looked up from germline, CDR1 is LNHDA and CDR2 is SQIVND (reference sequence). With 5 bases clipped from V and 2 bases from J, the junction kept 7 bases outside the gene matches. The CDR3 contains 15 residues.

The V call is TRBV19, the J call TRBJ2-4; no reliable D call. CDR3 length: 16 residues. Germline V gene lookup returns CDR1 LNHDA and CDR2 SQIVND (reference sequence). V gave up 1 base and J gave up 4 bases, with 14 bases separating them. In DNA, the CDR3 is TGTGCCAGTAGTATAGGCGATGAGACGGAGAAAAACATTCAGTACTTC. Residues: CASSIGDETEKNIQYF.

The rearrangement links TRBV7-7 to TRBJ1-5; no clear D gene. The CDR3 covers 14 residues. Germline V CDR1 and CDR2: SSHAT, FNYEAQ (reference sequence). Deletions cut 6 bases from V and 7 bases from J, with 16 bases between. CDR3 coding DNA: TGTGCCAGCAGTGCCCGACAAGAAGAGCAGCCCCAGCATTTT. Translated, it gives CASSARQEEQPQHF. Combining the CDR3 with reference TRBV7-7 and TRBJ1-5 gives the whole variable domain GAGVSQSPRYKVTKRGQDVTLRCDPISSHATLYWYQQALGQGPEFLTYFNYEAQPDKSGLPSDRFSAERPEGSISTLTIQRTEQRDSAMYRCASSARQEEQPQHFGDGTRLSIL.

The CDR3 DNA reads TGTGCCACCAGTGATACAGGGGGCGGCTACACCTTC. It encodes CATSDTGGGYTF. The chain recombines TRBV24-1 with TRBJ1-2, with 9 bases identical to TRBD1. The J segment lost 8 bases and the V segment lost 3 bases, leaving 0 bases of the junction unmatched. The CDR3 runs to 12 residues. Looked up from germline, CDR1 is KGHDR and CDR2 is SFDVKD.

The rearrangement uses TRBV5-1 and TRBJ2-3, with D possibly being TRBD1 (5 bases). The V gene lost 5 bases and the J gene lost 3 bases, with 13 bases spanning the gap. CDR3 length equals 14 residues. Looked up from germline, CDR1 is SGHRS and CDR2 is YFSETQ. The CDR3: CASRDFTGTDTQYF. CDR3 nucleotides: TGCGCCAGCAGAGATTTCACAGGAACAGATACGCAGTATTTT.

The V and J genes are TRBV28 and TRBJ1-5; 9 bases map to TRBD1. J was trimmed by 7 bases and V by 5 bases; bases with no gene match: 9. Germline values: CDR1 MDHEN, CDR2 SYDVKM. The CDR3 is 15 residues long. In DNA, the CDR3 is TGTGCCAGCAGTGTCCCGACAGGGGGTGAACAGCCCCAGCATTTT. Its protein product is CASSVPTGGEQPQHF.

This clone has only one observation. The chain is built from TRBV5-1 and TRBJ1-1; TRBD1 matches 10 bases. In germline, CDR1 is SGHRS, CDR2 YFSETQ. Trimming took 7 bases from V and 1 from J; bases not matched to a gene: 4. The CDR3 consists of 14 residues. The CDR3, as DNA: TGCGCCAGCGGCGGGACAGGGGAGAACACTGAAGCTTTCTTT. Protein product: CASGGTGENTEAFF.

This chain joins TRBV5-6 and TRBJ1-2; 12 bases map to TRBD1. CDR1 is SGHDT, CDR2 YYEEEE, per germline. Trimming removed 4 bases from V and 4 bases from J; junction bases left unmatched: 5. The CDR3 consists of 15 residues. CDR3 sequence reads: CASSPGTGGGYGYTF. The CDR3 DNA reads as TGTGCCAGCAGCCCTGGGACAGGGGGCGGCTATGGCTACACCTTC.

V is TRBV5-6 and J is TRBJ2-7, with D uncertain. Trimming took 2 bases from V and 5 from J, leaving 14 bases between them. Germline V lookup: CDR1 SGHDT, CDR2 YYEEEE. The CDR3 extends over 14 amino acids. CDR3 protein: CASSLGPGLDEQYF. In DNA form, the CDR3 reads TGTGCCAGCAGCTTAGGTCCGGGTCTCGACGAGCAGTACTTC.

This chain uses TRBV5-1 with TRBJ2-7; 8 nucleotides align to TRBD1. CDR3 size: 15 residues. Germline lookup yields CDR1 SGHRS and CDR2 YFSETQ. The V and J ends lost 0 bases and 0 bases, in that order; junction bases with no gene match: 2. The CDR3 DNA sequence: TGCGCCAGCAGCTTGGGACAGGGGAACTCCTACGAGCAGTACTTC. Amino acid sequence: CASSLGQGNSYEQYF.

This chain connects TRBV4-2 to TRBJ2-1; D may be TRBD2 (6 bases). CDR1 is LGHNA, CDR2 YNFKEQ, per germline. Trimming pared 0 bases from V and 4 bases from J, leaving 19 bases between. The CDR3 runs to 18 residues. The CDR3 DNA reads TGTGCCAGCAGCCAAGATCTACTAGCAGAATCTGGATACAATGAGCAGTTCTTC. Protein: CASSQDLLAESGYNEQFF.

This clone appeared once. The chain recombines TRBV28 with TRBJ2-7; 8 bases align to TRBD2. The V and J ends lost 2 bases and 6 bases, in that order; junction bases with no gene match: 9. Germline loops: CDR1 MDHEN, CDR2 SYDVKM. The CDR3 totals 15 residues. This CDR3 reads CASSLPPAGVSEQYF. Written as DNA, the CDR3 is TGTGCCAGCAGTTTACCCCCAGCGGGAGTCTCCGAGCAGTACTTC.

This clone has just one count. The chain uses TRBV28 and TRBJ1-2; no clear D. The CDR3 is 16 amino acids. V lost 5 bases, J lost 5 bases, and 21 bases lay in between. Germline values: CDR1 MDHEN, CDR2 SYDVKM. DNA of the CDR3: TGTGCCAGCAGTCCACAACGGGGAGGTTTACTATATGGCTACACCTTC. It specifies CASSPQRGGLLYGYTF.

The genes are TRBV7-3 and TRBJ1-1, with 9 bases aligning to TRBD1. The CDR3 has 14 residues. Germline CDR1 and CDR2: SGHTA and FQGTGA. The V and J ends lost 5 bases and 2 bases, in that order; junction bases with no gene match: 3. CDR3 bases: TGTGCCAGCAGCCCACAGGGGGCCAACACTGAAGCTTTCTTT. Protein: CASSPQGANTEAFF. The full variable domain, its missing parts supplied by reference TRBV7-3 and TRBJ1-1, is GAGVSQTPSNKVTEKGKYVELRCDPISGHTALYWYRQSLGQGPEFLIYFQGTGAADDSGLPNDRFFAVRPEGSVSTLKIQRTERGDSAVYLCASSPQGANTEAFFGQGTRLTVV.

The CDR3 DNA reads as TGTGCCAGCAGCCAAGGAGGGTTTGGAAACACCATATATTTT. Translating gives CASSQGGFGNTIYF. V gene TRBV3-1 (or the pseudogene TRBV3-2) combines with J gene TRBJ1-3; D is ambiguous. The CDR3 extends over 14 amino acids. Between the trimmed V and J ends, which lost 1 base and 3 bases, there was a span of 7 bases. CDR1 and CDR2 (germline): LGHDT, YNNKEL (reference sequence).